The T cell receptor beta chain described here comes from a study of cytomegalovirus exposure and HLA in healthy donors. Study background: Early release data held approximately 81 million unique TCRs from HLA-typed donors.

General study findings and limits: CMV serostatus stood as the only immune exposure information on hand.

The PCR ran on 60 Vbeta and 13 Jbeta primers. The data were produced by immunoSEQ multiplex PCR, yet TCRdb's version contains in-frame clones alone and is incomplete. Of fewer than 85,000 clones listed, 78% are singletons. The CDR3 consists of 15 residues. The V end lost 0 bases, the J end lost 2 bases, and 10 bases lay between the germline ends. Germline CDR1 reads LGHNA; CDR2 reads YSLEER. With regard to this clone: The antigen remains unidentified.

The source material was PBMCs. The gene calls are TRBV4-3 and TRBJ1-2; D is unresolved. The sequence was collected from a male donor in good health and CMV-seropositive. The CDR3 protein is CASSQDQAINYGYTF. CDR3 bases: TGCGCCAGCAGCCAAGATCAAGCGATAAACTATGGCTACACCTTC.